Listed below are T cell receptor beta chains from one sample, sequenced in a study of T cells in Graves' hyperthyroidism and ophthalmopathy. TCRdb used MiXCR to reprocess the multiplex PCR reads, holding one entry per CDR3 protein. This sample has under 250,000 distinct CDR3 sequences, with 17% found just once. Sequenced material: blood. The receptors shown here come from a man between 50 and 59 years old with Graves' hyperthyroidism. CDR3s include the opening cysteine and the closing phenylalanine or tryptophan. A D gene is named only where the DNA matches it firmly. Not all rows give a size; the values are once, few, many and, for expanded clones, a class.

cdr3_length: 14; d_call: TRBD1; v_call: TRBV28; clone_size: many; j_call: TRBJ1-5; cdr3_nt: TGTGCCAGCATCTATGACAGGGAAGTTGAGCCCCAGCATTTT; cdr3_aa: CASIYDREVEPQHF
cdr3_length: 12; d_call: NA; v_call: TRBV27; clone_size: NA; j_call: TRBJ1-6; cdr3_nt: TGTGCCAGCAGTTTCAGGAATTCACCCCTCCACTTT; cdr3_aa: CASSFRNSPLHF
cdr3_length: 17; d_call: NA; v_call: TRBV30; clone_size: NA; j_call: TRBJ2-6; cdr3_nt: TGTGCCTGGAGACGGGGCAGGCTGAAATCTGGGGCCAACGTCCTGACTTTC; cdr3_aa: CAWRRGRLKSGANVLTF
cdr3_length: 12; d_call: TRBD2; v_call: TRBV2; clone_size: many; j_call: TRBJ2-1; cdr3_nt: TGTGCCAGCAGCTACACTAGCGACGAGCAGTTCTTC; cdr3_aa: CASSYTSDEQFF
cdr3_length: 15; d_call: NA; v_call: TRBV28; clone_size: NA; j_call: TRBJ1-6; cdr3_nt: TGTGCCAGCAGTGGGGGGGACCAAGATAATTCACCCCTCCACTTT; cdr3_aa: CASSGGDQDNSPLHF
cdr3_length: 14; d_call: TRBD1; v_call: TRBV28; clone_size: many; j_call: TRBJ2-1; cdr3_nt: TGTGCCAGCAGTCCAGACAGGGAATACAGTGAGCAGTTCTTC; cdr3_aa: CASSPDREYSEQFF
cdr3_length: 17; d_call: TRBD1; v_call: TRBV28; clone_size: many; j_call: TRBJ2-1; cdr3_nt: TGTGCCAGCAGTTTATACACAGGGGTCATATCCTACAATGAGCAGTTCTTC; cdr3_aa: CASSLYTGVISYNEQFF
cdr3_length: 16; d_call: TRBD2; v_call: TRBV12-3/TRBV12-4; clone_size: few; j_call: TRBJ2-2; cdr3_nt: TGTGCCAGCAGGCCCTCAGTAGCGGGGTTCACCGGGGAGCTGTTTTTT; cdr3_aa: CASRPSVAGFTGELFF
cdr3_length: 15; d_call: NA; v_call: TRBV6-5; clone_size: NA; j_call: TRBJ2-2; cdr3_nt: TGTGCCAGCAGTTACGACGACTCGATCACCGGGGAGCTGTTTTTT; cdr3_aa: CASSYDDSITGELFF
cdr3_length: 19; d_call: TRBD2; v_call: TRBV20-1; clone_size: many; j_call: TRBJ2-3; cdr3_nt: TGCAGTGCTACGCCTCCTTTGGCGGGAGGGAGGATGAGCTCAGATACGCAGTATTTT; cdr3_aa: CSATPPLAGGRMSSDTQYF
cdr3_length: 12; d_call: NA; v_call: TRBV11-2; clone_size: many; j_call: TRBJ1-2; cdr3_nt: TGTGCCAGCAGCCTCGAGGAAGCTGGCTACACCTTC; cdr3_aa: CASSLEEAGYTF
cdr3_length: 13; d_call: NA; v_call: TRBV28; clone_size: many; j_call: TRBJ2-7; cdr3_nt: TGTGCCAGCAGTTTCGGGCAGCCCTACGAGCAGTACTTC; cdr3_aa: CASSFGQPYEQYF
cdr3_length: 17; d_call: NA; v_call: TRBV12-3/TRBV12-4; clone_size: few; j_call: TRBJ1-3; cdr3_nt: TGTGCCAGCAGTTTGAGGGTAACCGCCAACTCTGGAAACACCATATATTTT; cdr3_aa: CASSLRVTANSGNTIYF
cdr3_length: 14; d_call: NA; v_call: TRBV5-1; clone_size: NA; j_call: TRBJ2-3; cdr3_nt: TGCGCCAGCAGCTTAGCCGATAGCACAGATACGCAGTATTTT; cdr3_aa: CASSLADSTDTQYF
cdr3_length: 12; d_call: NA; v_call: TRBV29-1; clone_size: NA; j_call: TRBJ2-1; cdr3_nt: TGCAGCGTTGAAGAGGCCGCCGCAGAGCAGTTCTTC; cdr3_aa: CSVEEAAAEQFF
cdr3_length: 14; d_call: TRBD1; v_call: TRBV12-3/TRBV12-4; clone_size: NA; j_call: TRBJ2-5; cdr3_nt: TGTGCCAGCAGTGCGAGCAGGGGGCCCGAGACCCAGTACTTC; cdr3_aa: CASSASRGPETQYF
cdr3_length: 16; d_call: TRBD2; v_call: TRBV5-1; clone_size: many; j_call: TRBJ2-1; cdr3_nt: TGCGCCAGCATGCTGGGACTAGCAGGCTCCTACAATGAGCAGTTCTTC; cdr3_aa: CASMLGLAGSYNEQFF
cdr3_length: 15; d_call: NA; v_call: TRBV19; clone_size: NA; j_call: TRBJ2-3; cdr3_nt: TGTGCCAGTAGTATAGGACACAAGAGCACAGATACGCAGTATTTT; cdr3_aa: CASSIGHKSTDTQYF
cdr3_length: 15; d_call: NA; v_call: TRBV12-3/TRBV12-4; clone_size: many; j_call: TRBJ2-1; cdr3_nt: TGTGCCAGCAGTCCCTGGAGTAGCTCCTACAATGAGCAGTTCTTC; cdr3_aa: CASSPWSSSYNEQFF
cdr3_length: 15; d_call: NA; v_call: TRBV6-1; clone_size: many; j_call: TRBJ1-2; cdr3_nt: TGTGCCAGCAGTCTATACAAGGACGGAGTAGGTGGCTACACCTTC; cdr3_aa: CASSLYKDGVGGYTF
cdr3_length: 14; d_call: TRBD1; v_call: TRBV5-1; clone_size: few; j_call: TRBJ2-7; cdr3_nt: TGCGCCAGCTCCTTTGACCGGGACAGGGGCGAGCAGTACTTC; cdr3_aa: CASSFDRDRGEQYF
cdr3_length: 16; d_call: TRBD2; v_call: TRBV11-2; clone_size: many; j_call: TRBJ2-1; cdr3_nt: TGTGCCAGCAGCTCTATCAAGCGGGAGAGCTACAATGAGCAGTTCTTC; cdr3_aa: CASSSIKRESYNEQFF
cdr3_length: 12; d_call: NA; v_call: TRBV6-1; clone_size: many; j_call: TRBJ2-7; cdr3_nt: TGTGCCAGCAGCGACCCCCCTTACGAGCAGTACTTC; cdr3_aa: CASSDPPYEQYF
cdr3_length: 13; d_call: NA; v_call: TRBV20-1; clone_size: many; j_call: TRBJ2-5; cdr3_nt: TGCAGTGCCCGGGGGGCGAGTAAAGCGACCCAGTACTTC; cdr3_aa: CSARGASKATQYF
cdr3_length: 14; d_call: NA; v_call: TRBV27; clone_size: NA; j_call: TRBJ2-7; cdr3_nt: TGTGCCAGCAGTTCCGGCGCGAGCTCCTACGAGCAGTACTTC; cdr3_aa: CASSSGASSYEQYF
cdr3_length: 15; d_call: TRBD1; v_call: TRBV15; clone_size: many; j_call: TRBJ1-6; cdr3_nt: TGTGCCACCAGCAGGGAACAGGGGTATACTTCACCCCTCCACTTT; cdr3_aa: CATSREQGYTSPLHF
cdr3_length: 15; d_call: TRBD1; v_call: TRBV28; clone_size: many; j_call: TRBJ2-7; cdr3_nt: TGTGCCAGCAGCCCCCTACAGGGGGCGACGGGGGAGCAGTACTTC; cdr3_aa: CASSPLQGATGEQYF
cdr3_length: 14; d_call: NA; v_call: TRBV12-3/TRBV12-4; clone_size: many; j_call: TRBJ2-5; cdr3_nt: TGTGCCAGCAGTTTACGGACAGCACAAGAGACCCAGTACTTC; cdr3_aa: CASSLRTAQETQYF
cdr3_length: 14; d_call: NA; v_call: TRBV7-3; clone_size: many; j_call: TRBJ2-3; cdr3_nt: TGTGCCAGCAGCTTAAACAGGGGCACAGATACGCAGTATTTT; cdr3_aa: CASSLNRGTDTQYF
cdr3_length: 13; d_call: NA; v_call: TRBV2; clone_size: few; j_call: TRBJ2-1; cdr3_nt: TGTGCCAGCAGTGAAAATTTATACAATGAGCAGTTCTTC; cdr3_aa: CASSENLYNEQFF